This T cell receptor (beta chain) was observed in a study of cytomegalovirus exposure and HLA in healthy donors. Overall study: Roughly 80 million unique TCRs from HLA-typed donors made up an early data release. Study results and limitations: Later analysis suggested links between common viral pathogens and several top significant clusters. In a later analysis, TCR beta V- and J-gene trimming showed a link to a missense DCLRE1C variant.

This CDR3 contains 15 residues. Unmatched junction bases numbered 2, after V lost 0 bases and J lost 2 bases. The germline V gene has CDR1 SGDLS and CDR2 YYNGEE. Vbeta (60) and Jbeta (13) primers were used in the PCR. TCRdb's table, derived via immunoSEQ multiplex PCR, lists solely in-frame clones and lacks some. This sample has fewer than 250,000 clones, with about four fifths found just once. Turning to this clone: Its antigen is as yet unknown. At the DNA level, this CDR3 is encoded by other sequences in the same sample as well.

Material: PBMCs. The clonotype comes from a woman aged 50 to 60 in good health and CMV-seropositive. The V call is TRBV9, the J call TRBJ2-7; TRBD1 aligns across 10 bases. The CDR3 region has the DNA TGTGCCAGCAGCGTAGGCGGGACAGGGGCCTACGAGCAGTACTTC. Encoded protein: CASSVGGTGAYEQYF.